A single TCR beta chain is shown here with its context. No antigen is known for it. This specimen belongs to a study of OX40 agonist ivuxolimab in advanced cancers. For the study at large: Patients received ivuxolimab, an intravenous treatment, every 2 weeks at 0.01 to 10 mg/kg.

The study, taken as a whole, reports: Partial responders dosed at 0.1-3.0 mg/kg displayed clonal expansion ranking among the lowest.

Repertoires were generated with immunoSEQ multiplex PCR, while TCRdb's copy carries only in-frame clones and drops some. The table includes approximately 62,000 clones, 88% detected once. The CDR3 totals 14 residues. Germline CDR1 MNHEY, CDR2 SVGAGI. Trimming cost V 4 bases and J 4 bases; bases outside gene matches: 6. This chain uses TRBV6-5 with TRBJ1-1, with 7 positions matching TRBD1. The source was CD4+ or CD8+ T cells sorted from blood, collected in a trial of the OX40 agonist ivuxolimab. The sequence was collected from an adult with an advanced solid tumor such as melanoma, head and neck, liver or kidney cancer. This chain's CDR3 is CASSLTGFGTEAFF. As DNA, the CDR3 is TGTGCCAGCAGTTTGACAGGGTTTGGCACTGAAGCTTTCTTT.